This paragraph reports one TCR beta chain. The antigen is not known. These data originate in a study of cytomegalovirus exposure and HLA in healthy donors. Healthy donors of bone marrow made up the group. The PCR contained 60 Vbeta and 13 Jbeta primers. Produced via immunoSEQ multiplex PCR; TCRdb's table is partial and in-frame only. The top ten hold 1% to 1.5% of the sample, which has 90,000 to 140,000 clones, roughly 70% seen once. Regarding the study as a whole: In a later analysis, V- and J-gene trimming of beta chains associated with a DCLRE1C missense variant, replicated independently.

CDR3 length: 14 amino acids. Germline CDR1 reads SGHRS; CDR2 reads YFSETQ. Trimming left V 4 bases short and J 0 bases short, with 8 bases between. V gene TRBV5-1 combines with J gene TRBJ1-5, with D hard to call. Input material: PBMCs. The TCR originated in a middle-aged man in good health and CMV-seronegative. The CDR3 loop reads CASSPESSNQPQHF. As DNA, the CDR3 is TGCGCCAGCAGCCCGGAGAGTAGCAATCAGCCCCAGCATTTT.